This TCR beta chain was profiled in a study of shared clonotypes between healthy human individuals (dated by TCRdb to 2018 to 2021). Regarding the study in general: The cohort included three men and two women between 18 and 49 years of age. For each donor, CD4 naive and CD4 memory were each given three plates, CD8 naive was given two plates, and CD8 memory was given one plate. Blood TCR repertoires of a handful of healthy adults were deeply sequenced to estimate repertoire size and the extent of clonotype sharing between individuals. To increase sequencing depth and limit assay-specific biases, different laboratories used diverse techniques to prepare libraries and sequence TCR repertoires. Each donor's leukapheresis produced roughly between roughly 0.85 and 9.5 billion PBMCs.

CD8 naive samples were obtained by positive selection for CCR7 among CD45RO-negative cells, yielding a CD45RA+CCR7+ population from which TemRA cells were excluded. Donors were healthy HIV-negative adults with no recently reported acute infections or vaccinations. All donors were Caucasian adults living in Nashville, Tennessee, USA. Blood was obtained by leukapheresis, after which PBMCs were separated by Ficoll-Histopaque density gradient centrifugation and cryopreserved in liquid nitrogen vapor phase. Analytical flow cytometry was used to check the purity and quantity of each magnetically sorted T cell population. Each sorted fraction had its genomic DNA isolated and then quantified by UV absorbance on a Nanodrop 2000c. Paper-wide results and their limitations: Naive subsets generally had larger estimated clonotype richness than memory subsets. Sampling was restricted to blood, and TCR repertoires in tissues likely differ from the TCR repertoires found in blood. The genetic and exposure-history diversity represented was limited by the small number of donors. Rarefaction of sorted-subset datasets indicated incomplete sequencing despite the large sequencing depth. Based on pairwise subsampling, the degree of clonotype sharing among donors was expected to be affected by sequencing depth. About 4.5% of naive CD4, 3.5% of naive CD8, approximately 2.2% of memory CD4, and 0.35% to 0.5% of memory CD8 clonotypes were shared across a handful of donors. Higher generation probabilities were observed for clonotypes shared by all four sorted-subset donors than for non-shared clonotypes.

As regards this clone: Its antigen is unknown. One base away there is no much larger clone; base qualities are not given.

The V and J ends are trimmed by 0 bases and 1 base, leaving 12 bases between them. CDR1 is given as SGHDT and CDR2 as YYEEEE, both from the germline V gene. CDR3 length: 16 amino acids, cysteine to phenylalanine. CDR3 DNA only is kept here, 48 bases in frame from base 1. Using the deep immunoSEQ assay, multiplex PCR amplified TCR CDR3 regions from genomic DNA. Extracted genomic DNA from each cell subset was distributed evenly across all wells of several immunoSEQ 96-well plates, and each plate was treated as a replicate. For sorted subsets, around 0.2 ug genomic DNA, equal to 30,000 or so T cell genomes, was loaded into each replicate PCR. Purified libraries were quantified with a Qubit 3.0 fluorometer, sized on a Bioanalyzer 2100, and re-quantified with the KAPA Library Quantification kit. A separate single-read 150-cycle Illumina NextSeq 550 flow cell was used to sequence each immunoSEQ 96-well plate. In the source study's methods: The immunoSEQ output contained only junctional sequences without quality scores, so filtering could not match that applied to full-length reads. To assign V/J genes and CDR3, sequences were annotated using PyIR, a Python wrapper for IgBLAST v1.9, with IMGT germline references. Reads were removed for weak V/J assignments (E-value above 1e-6), missing CDR3, stop codons, out-of-frame junctions, or ambiguous translated residues. A V3J clonotype was defined by an identical inferred V gene, J gene, and CDR3 amino acid sequence. The percentage overlap between two repertoires was calculated by dividing the number of shared unique clonotypes by the size of the smaller repertoire. Repertoire richness was assessed with RTK rarefaction, the Chao1 estimator, and Recon v2.1 estimates of unobserved clonotypes. Generation probabilities for all TCRbeta clonotypes obtained by the gDNA method from a handful of donors were computed using OLGA. The clones in this table, taken by TCRdb from immuneACCESS, are in-frame only. Not every clone is retained; where verified, under half of the shortfall comes from an unresolved V gene, and the cause of the rest is unknown. V and J calls and clone size are copied from that table; D and trimming were computed from the DNA. Present in this sample are more than 2 million clones, approximately 92% of which were seen just once. Of the sample, about 1.7% falls within the top ten clones.

This receptor was taken from a man between 18 and 29 years old in good health. Some clones in this sample may be carry-over from other donors' samples. The sample taken for sequencing was naive CD8+ T cells from PBMCs. Read against the paper, the sample's cell subset or site label means: CD45RA+CCR7+. The chain uses TRBV5-6 and TRBJ2-3; the D gene identity is not certain. The CDR3 protein is CASSLENAAGTDTQYF. The DNA sequence is given as TGTGCCAGCAGCTTGGAGAACGCCGCAGGCACAGATACGCAGTATTTT. Here the CDR3 is joined to the reference TRBV5-6 and TRBJ2-3 genes, and the full variable domain is: DAGVTQSPTHLIKTRGQQVTLRCSPKSGHDTVSWYQQALGQGPQFIFQYYEEEERQRGNFPDRFSGHQFPNYSSELNVNALLLGDSALYLCASSLENAAGTDTQYFGPGTRLTVL.